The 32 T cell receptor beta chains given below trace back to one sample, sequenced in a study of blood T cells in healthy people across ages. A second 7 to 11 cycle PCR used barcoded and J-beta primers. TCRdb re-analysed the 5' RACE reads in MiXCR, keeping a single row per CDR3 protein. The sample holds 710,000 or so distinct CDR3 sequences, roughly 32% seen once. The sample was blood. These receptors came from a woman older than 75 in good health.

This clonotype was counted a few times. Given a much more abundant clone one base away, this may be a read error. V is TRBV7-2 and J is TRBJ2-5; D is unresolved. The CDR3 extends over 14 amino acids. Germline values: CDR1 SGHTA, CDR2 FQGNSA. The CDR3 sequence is CASSPPYTREAQYF. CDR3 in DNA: TGTGCCAGCAGCCCACCCTACACCAGAGAGGCCCAGTACTTC.

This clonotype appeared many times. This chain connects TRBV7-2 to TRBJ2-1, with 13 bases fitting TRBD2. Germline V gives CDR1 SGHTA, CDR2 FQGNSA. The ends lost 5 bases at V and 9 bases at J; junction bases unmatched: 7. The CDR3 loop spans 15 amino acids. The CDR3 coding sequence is TGTGCCAGCAGCCAGACTAGCGGGGGGTGGGGTGAGCAGTTCTTC. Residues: CASSQTSGGWGEQFF.

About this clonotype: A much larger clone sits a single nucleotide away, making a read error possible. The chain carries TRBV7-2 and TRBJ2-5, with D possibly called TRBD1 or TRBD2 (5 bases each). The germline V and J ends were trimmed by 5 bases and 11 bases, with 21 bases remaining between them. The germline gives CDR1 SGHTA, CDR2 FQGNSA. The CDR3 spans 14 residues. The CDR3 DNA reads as TGTGCCAGCAGCGGCCGCCGGGGCCCCAATGAGCAGTACTTC. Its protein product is CASSGRRGPNEQYF.

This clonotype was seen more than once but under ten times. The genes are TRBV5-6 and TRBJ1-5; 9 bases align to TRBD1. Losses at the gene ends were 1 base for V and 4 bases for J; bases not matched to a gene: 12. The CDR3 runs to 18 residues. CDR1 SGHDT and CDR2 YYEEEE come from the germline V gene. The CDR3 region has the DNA TGTGCCAGCAGCTTGAGTCCTGGACAGGGGAGGTCTAATCAGCCCCAGCATTTT. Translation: CASSLSPGQGRSNQPQHF.

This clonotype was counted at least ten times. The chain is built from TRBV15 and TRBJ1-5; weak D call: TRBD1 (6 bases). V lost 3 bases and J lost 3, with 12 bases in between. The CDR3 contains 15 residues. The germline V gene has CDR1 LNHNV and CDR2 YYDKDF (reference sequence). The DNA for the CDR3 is TGTGCCACCAGCAGGGAACAGGGTATCAATCAGCCCCAGCATTTT. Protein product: CATSREQGINQPQHF.

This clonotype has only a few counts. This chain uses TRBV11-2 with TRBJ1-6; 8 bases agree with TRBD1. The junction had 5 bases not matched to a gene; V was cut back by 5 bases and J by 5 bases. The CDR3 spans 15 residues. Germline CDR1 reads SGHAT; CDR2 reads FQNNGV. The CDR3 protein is CASSRRTGNNSPLHF. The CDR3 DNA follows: TGTGCCAGCAGCCGCCGGACAGGGAATAATTCACCCCTCCACTTT.

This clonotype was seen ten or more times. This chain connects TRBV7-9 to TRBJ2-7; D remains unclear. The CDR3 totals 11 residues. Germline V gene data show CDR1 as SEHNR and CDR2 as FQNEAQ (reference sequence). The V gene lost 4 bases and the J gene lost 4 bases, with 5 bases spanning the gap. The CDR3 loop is CASSSEYEQYF. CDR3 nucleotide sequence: TGTGCCAGCAGCTCGGAATACGAGCAGTACTTC.

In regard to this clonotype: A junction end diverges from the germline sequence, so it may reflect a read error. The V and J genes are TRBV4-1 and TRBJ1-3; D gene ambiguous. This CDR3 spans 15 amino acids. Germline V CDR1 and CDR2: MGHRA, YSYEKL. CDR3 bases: TGCGCCAGCGGCCAAGATGGCAGGCCTGGAAACACCATATATTTT. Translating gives CASGQDGRPGNTIYF.

CDR3: CASSLTGYDYGYTF. The CDR3 bases are TGTGCCAGCAGCTTGACAGGGTATGACTATGGCTACACCTTC. This chain uses TRBV11-2 with TRBJ1-2, with 7 bases lining up with TRBD1. V gave up 3 bases and J gave up 3 bases; unmatched junction bases: 4. In germline, CDR1 is SGHAT, CDR2 FQNNGV. The CDR3 consists of 14 residues.

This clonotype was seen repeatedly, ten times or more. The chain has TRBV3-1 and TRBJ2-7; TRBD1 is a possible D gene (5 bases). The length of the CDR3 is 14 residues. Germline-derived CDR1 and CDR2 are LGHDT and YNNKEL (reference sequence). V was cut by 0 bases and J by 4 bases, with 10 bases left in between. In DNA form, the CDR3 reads TGTGCCAGCAGCCAAGATGCACAGGATTACGAGCAGTACTTC. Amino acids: CASSQDAQDYEQYF.

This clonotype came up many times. The CDR3 sequence: CASSFRAFGGLDTQYF. The CDR3 DNA reads TGTGCCAGCAGCTTCCGTGCGTTCGGGGGGCTAGATACGCAGTATTTT. The V gene is TRBV7-2, the J gene TRBJ2-3, with a weak D call TRBD2 (7 bases). The germline CDR1 and CDR2 sequences are SGHTA and FQGNSA. The CDR3 spans 16 residues. Trimming removed 3 bases at V and 5 bases at J, with 18 bases between.

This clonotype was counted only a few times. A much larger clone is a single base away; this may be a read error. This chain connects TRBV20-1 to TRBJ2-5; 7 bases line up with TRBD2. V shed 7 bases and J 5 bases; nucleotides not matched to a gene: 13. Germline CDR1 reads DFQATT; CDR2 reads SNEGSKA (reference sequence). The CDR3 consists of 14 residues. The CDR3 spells CSGAIGGVGETQYF. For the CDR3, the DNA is TGCAGTGGGGCTATTGGGGGGGTCGGGGAGACCCAGTACTTC.

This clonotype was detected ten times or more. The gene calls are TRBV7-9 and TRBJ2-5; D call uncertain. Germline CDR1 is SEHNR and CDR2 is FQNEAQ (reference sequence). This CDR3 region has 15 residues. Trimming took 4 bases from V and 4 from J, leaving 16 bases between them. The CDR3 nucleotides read TGTGCCAGCAGCTCGGTCCCCGCAGAGGCAGAGACCCAGTACTTC. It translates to CASSSVPAEAETQYF.

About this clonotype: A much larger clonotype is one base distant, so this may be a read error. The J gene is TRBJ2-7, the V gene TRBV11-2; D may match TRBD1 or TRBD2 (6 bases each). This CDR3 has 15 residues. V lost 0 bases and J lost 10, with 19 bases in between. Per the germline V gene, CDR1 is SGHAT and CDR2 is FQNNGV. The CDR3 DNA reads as TGTGCCAGCAGCTTAGAGGGGGGCGCGGGTTGGGACCAGTACTTC. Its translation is CASSLEGGAGWDQYF.

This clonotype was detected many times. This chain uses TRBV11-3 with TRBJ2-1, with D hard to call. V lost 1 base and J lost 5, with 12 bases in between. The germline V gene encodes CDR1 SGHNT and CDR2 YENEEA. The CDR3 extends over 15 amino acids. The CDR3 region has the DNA TGTGCCAGCAGCTTAGGAGCTATGTCCCACAATGAGCAGTTCTTC. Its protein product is CASSLGAMSHNEQFF.

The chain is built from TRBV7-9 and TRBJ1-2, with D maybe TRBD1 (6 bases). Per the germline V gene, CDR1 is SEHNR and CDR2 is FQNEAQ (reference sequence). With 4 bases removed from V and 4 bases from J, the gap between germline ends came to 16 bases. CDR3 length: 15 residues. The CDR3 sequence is CASSSVGGRVYGYTF. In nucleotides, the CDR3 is TGTGCCAGCAGCTCCGTAGGGGGGCGAGTCTATGGCTACACCTTC. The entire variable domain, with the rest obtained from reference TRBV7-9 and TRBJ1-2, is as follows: DTGVSQNPRHKITKRGQNVTFRCDPISEHNRLYWYRQTLGQGPEFLTYFQNEAQLEKSRLLSDRFSAERPKGSFSTLEIQRTEQGDSAMYLCASSSVGGRVYGYTFGSGTRLTVV.

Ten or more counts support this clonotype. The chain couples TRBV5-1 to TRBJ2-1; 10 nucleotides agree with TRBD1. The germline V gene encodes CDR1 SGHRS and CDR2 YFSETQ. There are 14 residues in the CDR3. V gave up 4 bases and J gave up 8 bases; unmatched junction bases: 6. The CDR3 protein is CASSRDRGWDEQFF. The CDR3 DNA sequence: TGCGCCAGCAGCCGGGACAGGGGTTGGGATGAGCAGTTCTTC.

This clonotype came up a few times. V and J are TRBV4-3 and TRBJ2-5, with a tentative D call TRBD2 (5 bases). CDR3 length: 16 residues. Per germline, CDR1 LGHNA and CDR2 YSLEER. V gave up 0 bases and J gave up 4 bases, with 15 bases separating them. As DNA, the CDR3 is TGCGCCAGCAGCCAAGATTATGGGCTAGCAAGAGAGACCCAGTACTTC. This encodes CASSQDYGLARETQYF.

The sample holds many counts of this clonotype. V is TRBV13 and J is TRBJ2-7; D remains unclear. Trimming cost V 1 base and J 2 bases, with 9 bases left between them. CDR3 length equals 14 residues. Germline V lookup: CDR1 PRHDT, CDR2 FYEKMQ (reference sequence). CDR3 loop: CASSLAIRTYEQYF. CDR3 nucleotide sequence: TGTGCCAGCAGCTTAGCCATCAGGACCTACGAGCAGTACTTC. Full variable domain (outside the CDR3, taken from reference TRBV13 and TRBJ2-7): AAGVIQSPRHLIKEKRETATLKCYPIPRHDTVYWYQQGPGQDPQFLISFYEKMQSDKGSIPDRFSAQQFSDYHSELNMSSLELGDSALYFCASSLAIRTYEQYFGPGTRLTVT.

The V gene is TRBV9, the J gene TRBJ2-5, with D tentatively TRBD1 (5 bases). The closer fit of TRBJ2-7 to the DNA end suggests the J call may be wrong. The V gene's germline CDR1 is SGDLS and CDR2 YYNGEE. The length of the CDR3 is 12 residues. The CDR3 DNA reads TGTGCCAGCAGCGTAGGACAGTGCGAGCAGTACTTC. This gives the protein CASSVGQCEQYF.

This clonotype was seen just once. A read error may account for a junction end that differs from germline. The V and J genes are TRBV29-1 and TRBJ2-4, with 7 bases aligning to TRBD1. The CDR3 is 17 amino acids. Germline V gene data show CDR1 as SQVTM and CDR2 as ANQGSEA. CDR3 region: CSVGGALGQFSKNIQYF. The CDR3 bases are TGTAGCGTTGGTGGGGCCTTGGGACAGTTTTCCAAAAACATTCAGTACTTC.

The CDR3 spells CASSPQGSDSETQYF. The CDR3 DNA reads as TGTGCCAGCAGCCCCCAAGGTAGCGATTCAGAGACCCAGTACTTC. The chain uses TRBV5-5 and TRBJ2-7, with TRBD2 as a possible D gene (5 bases). The J call is doubtful: the DNA matches TRBJ2-5 better. CDR1 is SGHKS and CDR2 is YYEKEE in the germline V gene (reference sequence). The CDR3 contains 15 residues.

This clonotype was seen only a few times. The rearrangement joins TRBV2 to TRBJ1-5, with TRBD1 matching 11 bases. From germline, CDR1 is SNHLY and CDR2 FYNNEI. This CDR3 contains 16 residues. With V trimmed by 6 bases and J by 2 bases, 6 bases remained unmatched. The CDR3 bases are TGTGCCAGCAGGGACAGGGGGCTTTTGGGCAATCAGCCCCAGCATTTT. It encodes CASRDRGLLGNQPQHF.

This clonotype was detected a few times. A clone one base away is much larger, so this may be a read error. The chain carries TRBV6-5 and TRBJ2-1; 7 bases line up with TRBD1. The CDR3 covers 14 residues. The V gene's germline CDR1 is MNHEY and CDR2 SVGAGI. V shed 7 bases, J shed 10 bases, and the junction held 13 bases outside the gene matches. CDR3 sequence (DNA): TGTGCCAGCACCTCCCGGGACAGCACCTACGAGCAGTTCTTC. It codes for CASTSRDSTYEQFF.

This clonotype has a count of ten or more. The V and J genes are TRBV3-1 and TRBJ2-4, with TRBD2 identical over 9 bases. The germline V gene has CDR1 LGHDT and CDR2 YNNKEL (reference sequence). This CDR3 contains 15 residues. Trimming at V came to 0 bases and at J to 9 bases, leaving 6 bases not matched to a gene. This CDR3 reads CASSQEPSGGSIQYF. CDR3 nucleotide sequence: TGTGCCAGCAGCCAAGAACCCAGCGGGGGGAGCATTCAGTACTTC.

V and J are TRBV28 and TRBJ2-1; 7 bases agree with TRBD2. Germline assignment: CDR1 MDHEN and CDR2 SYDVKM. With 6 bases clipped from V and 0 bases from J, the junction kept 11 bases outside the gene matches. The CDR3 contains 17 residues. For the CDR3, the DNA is TGTGCCAGCAGCCCAGGTAGCGGGCTGAGCTCCTACAATGAGCAGTTCTTC. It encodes CASSPGSGLSSYNEQFF.

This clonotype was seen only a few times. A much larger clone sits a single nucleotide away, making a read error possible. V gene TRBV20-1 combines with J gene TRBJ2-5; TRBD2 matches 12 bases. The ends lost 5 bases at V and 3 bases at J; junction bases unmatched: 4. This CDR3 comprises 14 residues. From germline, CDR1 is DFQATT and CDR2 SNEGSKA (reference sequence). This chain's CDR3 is CSAVRTSGEETQYF. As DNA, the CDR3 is TGCAGTGCTGTTCGGACTAGCGGGGAAGAGACCCAGTACTTC.

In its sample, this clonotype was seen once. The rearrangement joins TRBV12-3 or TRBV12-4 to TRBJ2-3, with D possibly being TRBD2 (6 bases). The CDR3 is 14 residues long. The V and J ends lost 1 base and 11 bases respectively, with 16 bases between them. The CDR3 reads CASSLGGDADVQYF. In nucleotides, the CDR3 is TGTGCCAGCAGTTTAGGCGGGGACGCAGATGTGCAGTATTTT.

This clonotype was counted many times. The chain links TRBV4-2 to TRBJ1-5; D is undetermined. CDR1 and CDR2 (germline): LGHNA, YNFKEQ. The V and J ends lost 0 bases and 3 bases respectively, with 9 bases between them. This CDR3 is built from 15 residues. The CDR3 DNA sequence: TGTGCCAGCAGCCAAGAAGGCGGGGACAATCAGCCCCAGCATTTT. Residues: CASSQEGGDNQPQHF.

DNA of the CDR3: TGCGCCAGCAGCCCCGGGACAGGGGCGGGAACTGAAGCTTTCTTT. Amino acids: CASSPGTGAGTEAFF. This rearrangement joins TRBV5-1 to TRBJ1-1; 10 nucleotides match TRBD1. Unmatched junction bases numbered 8, after V lost 4 bases and J lost 5 bases. Germline loops: CDR1 SGHRS, CDR2 YFSETQ. The CDR3 consists of 15 residues.

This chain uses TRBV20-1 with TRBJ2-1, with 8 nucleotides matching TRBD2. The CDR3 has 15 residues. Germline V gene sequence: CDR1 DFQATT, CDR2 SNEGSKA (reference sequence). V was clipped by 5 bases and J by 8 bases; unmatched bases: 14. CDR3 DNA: TGCAGTGCTGATCCGGGACTAGTCCCTGTCGATGAGCAGTTCTTC. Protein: CSADPGLVPVDEQFF.

CDR3 bases: TGTGCCAGCAGCCCCGGGGACAGAGAGGAGCGGTACTTC. It specifies CASSPGDREERYF. The chain has TRBV7-2 and TRBJ2-5, with TRBD1 matching 7 bases. The CDR3 sequence is 13 residues long. The V and J ends lost 5 bases and 13 bases, in that order; junction bases with no gene match: 13. Germline CDR1 is SGHTA and CDR2 is FQGNSA.